Presented here are 7 T cell receptor beta chains from one specimen sequenced in a study of OX40 agonist ivuxolimab in advanced cancers. TCRdb's table, derived via immunoSEQ multiplex PCR, lists solely in-frame clones and lacks some. Of some 81,000 clones in the sample, 86% were seen once. This specimen was CD4+ or CD8+ T cells sorted from blood, taken in a trial of the OX40 agonist ivuxolimab. All receptors come from an adult with an advanced solid tumor such as melanoma, head and neck, liver or kidney cancer.

The chain carries TRBV27 and TRBJ2-3; D could derive from TRBD1 or TRBD2 (7 bases each). Trimming shortened V by 4 bases and J by 0 bases, and 14 bases separated the two germline ends. From germline, CDR1 is MNHEY and CDR2 SMNVEV (reference sequence). The CDR3 totals 16 residues. CDR3 sequence reads: CASSSHRGGSTDTQYF. CDR3 nucleotide sequence: TGTGCCAGCAGTTCTCACAGGGGAGGGAGCACAGATACGCAGTATTTT.

The chain has TRBV5-1 and TRBJ2-3; 7 nucleotides match TRBD1. Germline CDR1 SGHRS, CDR2 YFSETQ. This CDR3 is 17 amino acids long. The V and J ends lost 0 bases and 2 bases, in that order; junction bases with no gene match: 9. CDR3 protein: CASSLEGTDLYTDTQYF. CDR3 nucleotide sequence: TGCGCCAGCAGCTTGGAAGGGACAGACCTGTACACAGATACGCAGTATTTT.

This clone was observed a single time. The V call is TRBV7-2, the J call TRBJ2-7; a possible D gene is TRBD1 (6 bases). Germline CDR1 is SGHTA and CDR2 is FQGNSA. Between the trimmed V and J ends, which lost 1 base and 5 bases, there was a span of 12 bases. This CDR3 is built from 14 residues. This chain's CDR3 is CASSLVYRAHEQYF. Here the CDR3 DNA reads TGTGCCAGCAGCTTAGTCTACAGGGCCCACGAGCAGTACTTC.

The J gene is TRBJ1-1, the V gene TRBV18; a weak D match, TRBD1 (5 bases). Looked up from germline, CDR1 is KGHSH and CDR2 is LQKENI. V was cut by 0 bases and J by 4 bases, with 15 bases left in between. The CDR3 runs to 16 residues. In DNA, the CDR3 is TGTGCCAGCTCACCACCGACCGCCCAGGGCGTCACTGAAGCTTTCTTT. It encodes CASSPPTAQGVTEAFF.

The chain links TRBV14 to TRBJ1-2, with D unresolved. This CDR3 contains 14 residues. The V end lost 4 bases, the J end lost 5 bases, and 14 bases lay between the germline ends. Germline lookup yields CDR1 SGHDN and CDR2 FVKESK. The CDR3 is CASSRELGLYGYTF. CDR3 sequence (DNA): TGTGCCAGCAGCCGGGAGCTGGGGTTATATGGCTACACCTTC.

To note about this clone: The junction departs from germline at one end; a sequencing error may be responsible. The chain combines TRBV15 with TRBJ1-2; TRBD1 matches 12 bases. CDR3 length: 16 amino acids. Germline CDR1 reads LNHNV; CDR2 reads YYDKDF (reference sequence). The CDR3 is CATNRLGQGAVGGYTF. The CDR3 bases are TGTGCCACCAACAGATTGGGACAGGGGGCGGTTGGTGGCTACACCTTC.

The table lists this clone with a few counts. This rearrangement joins TRBV25-1 to TRBJ1-6; D remains unclear. CDR1 and CDR2 from the germline V gene are MGHDK and SYGVNS. The ends were cut back, 3 bases at V and 9 bases at J, with 6 bases in the middle. This CDR3 is built from 12 residues. The CDR3 reads CASSDSISPLHF. As DNA, the CDR3 is TGTGCCAGCAGTGACAGCATTTCACCCCTCCACTTT.